The rows below give T cell receptor beta chains drawn from one sample of a study of CD8 T cells in Susac syndrome. TCRdb passed the immunoSEQ multiplex PCR reads through MiXCR, listing each CDR3 protein once. The data contain around 130,000 distinct CDR3 sequences, approximately 90% of them singletons. The specimen sequenced was CD8+ T cells from PBMCs. These receptors were taken from a human donor with multiple sclerosis. Both conserved end residues are part of each CDR3. The D gene is left open where the match is weak. Where a row states a size, it is once, few, many or the class of an expanded clone; other rows omit it.

v_call: TRBV29-1
j_call: TRBJ1-3
d_call: .
cdr3_length: 13
clone_size: .
cdr3_aa: CSASTAGGNTIYF
cdr3_nt: TGCAGCGCTTCGACGGCGGGAGGAAACACCATATATTTT

v_call: TRBV28
j_call: TRBJ1-5
d_call: .
cdr3_length: 14
clone_size: .
cdr3_aa: CASSISRFNQPQHF
cdr3_nt: TGTGCCAGCAGTATAAGTAGATTCAATCAGCCCCAGCATTTT

v_call: TRBV12-3/TRBV12-4
j_call: TRBJ2-3
d_call: TRBD2
cdr3_length: 14
clone_size: .
cdr3_aa: CASLAGEGTDTQYF
cdr3_nt: TGTGCCAGTCTGGCGGGAGAGGGCACAGATACGCAGTATTTT

v_call: TRBV7-9
j_call: TRBJ2-5
d_call: .
cdr3_length: 13
clone_size: .
cdr3_aa: CASSLVNGETQYF
cdr3_nt: TGTGCCAGCAGCTTAGTAAACGGAGAGACCCAGTACTTC

v_call: TRBV4-1
j_call: TRBJ1-2
d_call: .
cdr3_length: 13
clone_size: few
cdr3_aa: CASSAGLNYGYTF
cdr3_nt: TGCGCCAGCAGCGCAGGATTAAACTATGGCTACACCTTC

v_call: TRBV9
j_call: TRBJ2-5
d_call: TRBD1
cdr3_length: 14
clone_size: .
cdr3_aa: CASSTRTGSETQYF
cdr3_nt: TGTGCCAGCAGCACCCGGACAGGGAGCGAGACCCAGTACTTC

v_call: TRBV27
j_call: TRBJ2-7
d_call: .
cdr3_length: 13
clone_size: .
cdr3_aa: CASSLEGGYEQYF
cdr3_nt: TGTGCCAGCAGTTTAGAAGGAGGCTACGAGCAGTACTTC

v_call: TRBV25-1
j_call: TRBJ2-2
d_call: .
cdr3_length: 13
clone_size: .
cdr3_aa: CASSVRVGGELFF
cdr3_nt: TGTGCCAGCAGTGTCAGGGTGGGCGGGGAGCTGTTTTTT

v_call: TRBV7-2
j_call: TRBJ1-4
d_call: .
cdr3_length: 15
clone_size: .
cdr3_aa: CASSLLINGDEKLFF
cdr3_nt: TGTGCCAGCAGCTTGCTGATCAATGGCGATGAAAAACTGTTTTTT

v_call: TRBV13
j_call: TRBJ1-1
d_call: TRBD1
cdr3_length: 14
clone_size: .
cdr3_aa: CASSQGQGLTEAFF
cdr3_nt: TGTGCCAGCAGCCAGGGACAGGGGCTTACTGAAGCTTTCTTT

v_call: TRBV20-1
j_call: TRBJ2-7
d_call: .
cdr3_length: 13
clone_size: .
cdr3_aa: CSARDMRSYEQYF
cdr3_nt: TGCAGTGCTAGAGATATGCGGAGTTACGAGCAGTACTTC

v_call: TRBV19
j_call: TRBJ2-3
d_call: .
cdr3_length: 13
clone_size: .
cdr3_aa: CATGTQSTDTQYF
cdr3_nt: TGTGCCACCGGGACACAGAGCACAGATACGCAGTATTTT

v_call: TRBV4-1
j_call: TRBJ2-1
d_call: .
cdr3_length: 13
clone_size: .
cdr3_aa: CASSQAEGNEQFF
cdr3_nt: TGCGCCAGCAGCCAAGCGGAGGGGAATGAGCAGTTCTTC

v_call: TRBV6-2/TRBV6-3
j_call: TRBJ2-1
d_call: .
cdr3_length: 11
clone_size: .
cdr3_aa: CATREANEQFF
cdr3_nt: TGTGCCACTCGGGAAGCCAATGAGCAGTTCTTC

v_call: TRBV3-1
j_call: TRBJ2-1
d_call: .
cdr3_length: 12
clone_size: .
cdr3_aa: CASSSDRNEQFF
cdr3_nt: TGTGCCAGCAGTTCCGACAGGAATGAGCAGTTCTTC

v_call: TRBV19
j_call: TRBJ2-1
d_call: TRBD1
cdr3_length: 14
clone_size: .
cdr3_aa: CASSFSGGPNEQFF
cdr3_nt: TGTGCCAGTAGTTTTTCAGGGGGTCCCAATGAGCAGTTCTTC

v_call: TRBV27
j_call: TRBJ2-1
d_call: TRBD2
cdr3_length: 15
clone_size: .
cdr3_aa: CASSRSSGAHNEQFF
cdr3_nt: TGTGCCAGCAGTCGCTCTAGCGGGGCCCACAATGAGCAGTTCTTC

v_call: TRBV27
j_call: TRBJ2-5
d_call: .
cdr3_length: 13
clone_size: .
cdr3_aa: CASSLSIEETQYF
cdr3_nt: TGTGCCAGCAGTTTATCCATCGAAGAGACCCAGTACTTC

v_call: TRBV10-3
j_call: TRBJ2-7
d_call: .
cdr3_length: 15
clone_size: .
cdr3_aa: CAISEGSMSSYEQYF
cdr3_nt: TGTGCCATCAGTGAAGGTAGTATGAGCTCCTACGAGCAGTACTTC

v_call: TRBV3-1
j_call: TRBJ1-6
d_call: .
cdr3_length: 15
clone_size: .
cdr3_aa: CASSQGIQGRKTLHF
cdr3_nt: TGTGCCAGCAGCCAAGGGATACAGGGAAGGAAGACCCTCCACTTT

v_call: TRBV12-3/TRBV12-4
j_call: TRBJ2-5
d_call: .
cdr3_length: 15
clone_size: .
cdr3_aa: CASSGVRLPGETQYF
cdr3_nt: TGTGCCAGCAGTGGGGTCCGACTGCCCGGAGAGACCCAGTACTTC

v_call: TRBV12-3/TRBV12-4
j_call: TRBJ2-7
d_call: TRBD1
cdr3_length: 15
clone_size: .
cdr3_aa: CASSSGQGTLYEQYF
cdr3_nt: TGTGCCAGCAGTTCAGGACAGGGGACCCTATACGAGCAGTACTTC

v_call: TRBV30
j_call: TRBJ2-3
d_call: .
cdr3_length: 14
clone_size: .
cdr3_aa: CAWSVTVLTDTQYF
cdr3_nt: TGTGCCTGGAGTGTAACCGTTTTAACAGATACGCAGTATTTT

v_call: TRBV19
j_call: TRBJ2-3
d_call: TRBD2
cdr3_length: 16
clone_size: .
cdr3_aa: CASSVLAGGSTDTQYF
cdr3_nt: TGTGCCAGTAGTGTCTTAGCGGGAGGAAGCACAGATACGCAGTATTTT

v_call: TRBV19
j_call: TRBJ2-3
d_call: .
cdr3_length: 13
clone_size: few
cdr3_aa: CASSPEPEDTQYF
cdr3_nt: TGTGCCAGTAGCCCGGAACCCGAGGATACGCAGTATTTT

v_call: TRBV27
j_call: TRBJ2-2
d_call: .
cdr3_length: 17
clone_size: .
cdr3_aa: CASSLSAGLANTGELFF
cdr3_nt: TGTGCCAGCAGTTTATCAGCGGGTCTCGCGAACACCGGGGAGCTGTTTTTT

v_call: TRBV3-1
j_call: TRBJ1-1
d_call: .
cdr3_length: 15
clone_size: .
cdr3_aa: CASSQPGSRNTEAFF
cdr3_nt: TGTGCCAGCAGCCAACCTGGGTCCCGGAACACTGAAGCTTTCTTT

v_call: TRBV27
j_call: TRBJ2-7
d_call: .
cdr3_length: 14
clone_size: few
cdr3_aa: CASSPRGSSHEQYF
cdr3_nt: TGTGCCAGCAGTCCGCGGGGTAGTAGTCACGAGCAGTACTTC

v_call: TRBV7-9
j_call: TRBJ2-1
d_call: TRBD2
cdr3_length: 16
clone_size: .
cdr3_aa: CASSLGLGLAALEQFF
cdr3_nt: TGTGCCAGCAGCTTAGGATTGGGACTAGCTGCTTTGGAGCAGTTCTTC

v_call: TRBV2
j_call: TRBJ1-1
d_call: .
cdr3_length: 11
clone_size: .
cdr3_aa: CASNVGTEAFF
cdr3_nt: TGTGCCAGCAACGTGGGGACCGAAGCTTTCTTT

v_call: TRBV19
j_call: TRBJ1-5
d_call: .
cdr3_length: 16
clone_size: .
cdr3_aa: CASRDLLGLSNQPQHF
cdr3_nt: TGTGCCAGTAGGGACCTTTTAGGTCTTAGCAATCAGCCCCAGCATTTT

v_call: TRBV7-9
j_call: TRBJ1-5
d_call: .
cdr3_length: 13
clone_size: .
cdr3_aa: CASSQMYNQPQHF
cdr3_nt: TGTGCCAGCAGCCAAATGTACAATCAGCCCCAGCATTTT

v_call: TRBV20-1
j_call: TRBJ2-3
d_call: .
cdr3_length: 16
clone_size: .
cdr3_aa: CSAARDFPPGADTQYF
cdr3_nt: TGCAGTGCAGCCCGGGACTTCCCGCCAGGGGCAGATACGCAGTATTTT

v_call: TRBV12-3/TRBV12-4
j_call: TRBJ1-5
d_call: TRBD1
cdr3_length: 14
clone_size: .
cdr3_aa: CASSPTGGNQPQHF
cdr3_nt: TGTGCCAGCAGTCCGACAGGGGGCAATCAGCCCCAGCATTTT

v_call: TRBV4-1
j_call: TRBJ1-1
d_call: .
cdr3_length: 15
clone_size: .
cdr3_aa: CASSQDSLMNTEAFF
cdr3_nt: TGCGCCAGCAGCCAAGATAGTTTGATGAACACTGAAGCTTTCTTT